This is a list of T cell receptor beta chains from one sample in a study of blood T cell repertoires in COVID-19. Assay: immunoSEQ multiplex PCR; the TCRdb copy retains only in-frame clones and omits some. The repertoire holds about 230,000 clones, with roughly 83% as singletons. The sequenced sample was peripheral blood. All receptors derive from a woman in her forties or fifties with acute or convalescent COVID-19. CDR3s include the opening cysteine and the closing phenylalanine or tryptophan. Each record gives: D gene, V gene, J gene, clone size, CDR3 DNA, CDR3 protein. The D gene is left open where the match is weak. The listing skips clone size in some rows; elsewhere it reads once, few, many or a size class.

D: -
V: TRBV24-1
J: TRBJ2-3
size: -
DNA: TGTGCCACCAGTGATTCACAGACCAAACCCACAGATACGCAGTATTTT
CDR3: CATSDSQTKPTDTQYF

D: TRBD1
V: TRBV5-8
J: TRBJ2-2
size: -
DNA: TGTGCCAGCAGAAAGGGACAGGGCTACGGGGAGCTGTTTTTT
CDR3: CASRKGQGYGELFF

D: TRBD1
V: TRBV7-2
J: TRBJ2-7
size: -
DNA: TGTGCCAGCAGCCGGGACAGGGCCTCCTACGAGCAGTACTTC
CDR3: CASSRDRASYEQYF

D: TRBD1
V: TRBV7-2
J: TRBJ2-3
size: -
DNA: TGTGCCAGCAGCCTCCGGGACAGGGATTCAAATACGCAGTATTTT
CDR3: CASSLRDRDSNTQYF

D: TRBD1
V: TRBV25-1
J: TRBJ2-3
size: -
DNA: TGTGCCAGCAGTGCCCGGGACAGGGACACAGATACGCAGTATTTT
CDR3: CASSARDRDTDTQYF

D: TRBD1
V: TRBV7-3
J: TRBJ2-6
size: -
DNA: TGTGCCAGCAGCTCCCCACAGGGGACCGGGGCCAACGTCCTGACTTTC
CDR3: CASSSPQGTGANVLTF

D: TRBD1
V: TRBV28
J: TRBJ1-1
size: -
DNA: TGTGCCAGCAGTGGAACAGGGGTGAACACTGAAGCTTTCTTT
CDR3: CASSGTGVNTEAFF

D: TRBD1
V: TRBV5-1
J: TRBJ1-1
size: -
DNA: TGCGCCAGCAGCTTTGGAGGGACAGGGCACACTGAAGCTTTCTTT
CDR3: CASSFGGTGHTEAFF

D: TRBD2
V: TRBV3-1/TRBV3-2
J: TRBJ2-2
size: -
DNA: TGTGCCAGCAGCCGTAGCGGGGGGGCGGACACCGGGGAGCTGTTTTTT
CDR3: CASSRSGGADTGELFF

D: TRBD2
V: TRBV5-6
J: TRBJ2-3
size: -
DNA: TGTGCCAGCAGCTTTGGGCGGGGGGCAGATACGCAGTATTTT
CDR3: CASSFGRGADTQYF

D: TRBD2
V: TRBV7-8
J: TRBJ2-2
size: -
DNA: TGTGCCAGCAGCTTAGAACTAGCGGGGGGGCGCTCCGGGGAGCTGTTTTTT
CDR3: CASSLELAGGRSGELFF

D: -
V: TRBV9
J: TRBJ2-3
size: -
DNA: TGTGCCAGCAGCGCCCTCCAGGGCCCCCCGCAGTATTTT
CDR3: CASSALQGPPQYF

D: -
V: TRBV28
J: TRBJ1-5
size: -
DNA: TGTGCCAGCAGTTTGGGGGGGAGCAATCAGCCCCAGCATTTT
CDR3: CASSLGGSNQPQHF

D: TRBD1
V: TRBV7-9
J: TRBJ1-6
size: -
DNA: TGTGCCAGCAGCCCTTACAGGGGGCACAATTCACCCCTCCACTTT
CDR3: CASSPYRGHNSPLHF

D: -
V: TRBV18
J: TRBJ1-3
size: -
DNA: TGTGCCAGCTCACCAAAGATAGGACAGCCGACTTCTGGAAACACCATATATTTT
CDR3: CASSPKIGQPTSGNTIYF

D: -
V: TRBV19
J: TRBJ1-1
size: -
DNA: TGTGCCAGTAGTATCGGTCAGGGGCGCATTCTTGCTGAAGCTTTCTTT
CDR3: CASSIGQGRILAEAFF

D: -
V: TRBV12-3/TRBV12-4
J: TRBJ1-6
size: -
DNA: TGTGCCAGCAGTTTAGGGGCGAGTTCACCCCTCCACTTT
CDR3: CASSLGASSPLHF

D: -
V: TRBV6-4
J: TRBJ2-2
size: once
DNA: TGTGCCAGCAGTCGACTAGTTGGGACCGGGGAGCTGTTTTTT
CDR3: CASSRLVGTGELFF

D: -
V: TRBV7-2
J: TRBJ1-2
size: -
DNA: TGTGCCAGCAGCTTAGTTCCCCAGGCTAACTATGGCTACACCTTC
CDR3: CASSLVPQANYGYTF

D: TRBD1
V: TRBV5-6
J: TRBJ1-2
size: -
DNA: TGTGCCAGCAGCAACGACAGGGTTAACTATGGCTACACCTTC
CDR3: CASSNDRVNYGYTF

D: TRBD1
V: TRBV18
J: TRBJ1-5
size: -
DNA: TGTGCCAGCTCCCAGGGACAGCCCAATCAGCCCCAGCATTTT
CDR3: CASSQGQPNQPQHF

D: -
V: TRBV6-5
J: TRBJ2-2
size: -
DNA: TGTGCCAGCAGTTACCCGGGGGGCCTGGGCACCGGGGAGCTGTTTTTT
CDR3: CASSYPGGLGTGELFF

D: TRBD2
V: TRBV2
J: TRBJ2-3
size: -
DNA: TGTGCCAGCAGGGTAGGGACTAGCGGGGCCGTTACTACAGATACGCAGTATTTT
CDR3: CASRVGTSGAVTTDTQYF

D: -
V: TRBV4-2
J: TRBJ1-5
size: -
DNA: TGTGCCAGCAGCCGTGACAGGTTTAGCAATCAGCCCCAGCATTTT
CDR3: CASSRDRFSNQPQHF

D: TRBD2
V: TRBV27
J: TRBJ2-1
size: -
DNA: TGTGCCAGCATGGGACGGGGTAGCGGGAGATTATATGAGCAGTTCTTC
CDR3: CASMGRGSGRLYEQFF

D: -
V: TRBV28
J: TRBJ2-1
size: -
DNA: TGTGCCAGCAGGAGACTGGCTGAGCAGTTCTTC
CDR3: CASRRLAEQFF

D: -
V: TRBV5-6
J: TRBJ2-7
size: -
DNA: TGTGCCAGCAGCTTCGGCTCGGGGATTGGCGTCTTCGACGAGCAGTACTTC
CDR3: CASSFGSGIGVFDEQYF

D: TRBD1
V: TRBV3-1/TRBV3-2
J: TRBJ1-1
size: -
DNA: TGTGCCAGCAGCTCCGGGACAGGGGGACTGAACACTGAAGCTTTCTTT
CDR3: CASSSGTGGLNTEAFF

D: -
V: TRBV9
J: TRBJ1-2
size: -
DNA: TGTGCCAGCAGCGCAGGGGCGGAGGTTGGCTATGGCTACACCTTC
CDR3: CASSAGAEVGYGYTF

D: TRBD1
V: TRBV6-6
J: TRBJ1-5
size: -
DNA: TGTGCCAGCAGTGCAGGTACAGGGGGCAATCAGCCCCAGCATTTT
CDR3: CASSAGTGGNQPQHF

D: -
V: TRBV19
J: TRBJ2-7
size: -
DNA: TGTGCCAGTAGTATAAGTGGCAGCTCCTACGAGCAGTACTTC
CDR3: CASSISGSSYEQYF

D: TRBD1
V: TRBV12-3/TRBV12-4
J: TRBJ1-3
size: -
DNA: TGTGCCAGCACCAGAGACAGGGCAAACACCATATATTTT
CDR3: CASTRDRANTIYF

D: -
V: TRBV5-5
J: TRBJ1-6
size: few
DNA: TGTGCCAGCAGCTTGGCCCTCCAGGGTTCACCCCTCCACTTT
CDR3: CASSLALQGSPLHF

D: TRBD1
V: TRBV5-1
J: TRBJ1-2
size: -
DNA: TGCGCCAGCAGCCCTCGGACAGGTTCTTATGGCTACACCTTC
CDR3: CASSPRTGSYGYTF

D: -
V: TRBV24-1
J: TRBJ2-4
size: -
DNA: TGTGCCACCAGTGGGGGCAGGCGGATTAATCAGCGTCTTATAGCCAAAAACATTCAGTACTTC
CDR3: CATSGGRRINQRLIAKNIQYF

D: -
V: TRBV14
J: TRBJ2-6
size: -
DNA: TGTGCCAGCAGCCAAGATACGAGGGCTGGGGCCAACGTCCTGACTTTC
CDR3: CASSQDTRAGANVLTF

D: TRBD1
V: TRBV11-2
J: TRBJ2-3
size: -
DNA: TGTGCCAGCAGCTTAGCGCCAGGGGGAACATATACGCAGTATTTT
CDR3: CASSLAPGGTYTQYF

D: TRBD1
V: TRBV27
J: TRBJ1-5
size: -
DNA: TGTGCCAGCAGGATGACAGGGGGCAATCAGCCCCAGCATTTT
CDR3: CASRMTGGNQPQHF

D: -
V: TRBV5-4
J: TRBJ1-1
size: -
DNA: TGTGCCAGCAGCGTTGACAGTACTGAAGCTTTCTTT
CDR3: CASSVDSTEAFF

D: -
V: TRBV30
J: TRBJ1-1
size: -
DNA: TGTGCCTGGAGTGAGACGACAGTGAACACTGAAGCTTTCTTT
CDR3: CAWSETTVNTEAFF

D: TRBD1
V: TRBV18
J: TRBJ1-5
size: -
DNA: TGTGCCAGCTCACCGGGACAGGGGGCGGGGGGTCAGCCCCAGCATTTT
CDR3: CASSPGQGAGGQPQHF

D: TRBD1
V: TRBV3-1/TRBV3-2
J: TRBJ1-2
size: once
DNA: TGTGCCAGCAGTCCTGACAGGGGTCGAATTGGCTACACCTTC
CDR3: CASSPDRGRIGYTF

D: -
V: TRBV28
J: TRBJ1-3
size: -
DNA: TGTGCCAGCAGTTCCGGACCCCCTAGCCGAAACACCATATATTTT
CDR3: CASSSGPPSRNTIYF

D: -
V: TRBV28
J: TRBJ2-7
size: once
DNA: TGTGCCAGCAATCCCAGGGGGACTTACGAGCAGTACTTC
CDR3: CASNPRGTYEQYF

D: -
V: TRBV6-1
J: TRBJ1-5
size: -
DNA: TGTGCCAGCAGTGAAGACGGGGACTATAATCAGCCCCAGCATTTT
CDR3: CASSEDGDYNQPQHF

D: TRBD1
V: TRBV6-1
J: TRBJ1-2
size: -
DNA: TGTGCCAGCAGTGAAGATCAGGGGGCAACAATCTATGGCTACACCTTC
CDR3: CASSEDQGATIYGYTF

D: -
V: TRBV4-2
J: TRBJ1-5
size: few
DNA: TGTGCCAGCAGCCAAGGGAGCGAAGGGGATCAGCCCCAGCATTTT
CDR3: CASSQGSEGDQPQHF

D: -
V: TRBV5-4
J: TRBJ2-7
size: -
DNA: TGTGCCAGCAGCTTGGGGGCAGGGGGGTACGAGCAGTACTTC
CDR3: CASSLGAGGYEQYF

D: -
V: TRBV7-2
J: TRBJ1-5
size: -
DNA: TGTGCCAGCAGCTTATCCGACAGGCCCAATCAGCCCCAGCATTTT
CDR3: CASSLSDRPNQPQHF

D: TRBD2
V: TRBV9
J: TRBJ2-1
size: -
DNA: TGTGCCAGCAGCGAGAACCCGGGGGGGCCTAACAATGAGCAGTTCTTC
CDR3: CASSENPGGPNNEQFF

D: -
V: TRBV7-2
J: TRBJ2-3
size: -
DNA: TGTGCCAGCAGCTTAGCAGCCCGCAGGTTGGGGGGGCCGGGAGATACGCAGTATTTT
CDR3: CASSLAARRLGGPGDTQYF

D: TRBD1
V: TRBV5-1
J: TRBJ1-1
size: once
DNA: TGCGCCAGCAGCTGGGACAGAGTGAACACTGAAGCTTTCTTT
CDR3: CASSWDRVNTEAFF

D: -
V: TRBV4-3
J: TRBJ1-4
size: once
DNA: TGCGCCAGCAGCCAAGATCAGGGTCGAGAAAAACTGTTTTTT
CDR3: CASSQDQGREKLFF

D: -
V: TRBV5-1
J: TRBJ2-1
size: -
DNA: TGCGCCAGCAGGAAAGCAGTGTCGGGACAACCGCTCAATGAGCAGTTCTTC
CDR3: CASRKAVSGQPLNEQFF

D: -
V: TRBV28
J: TRBJ1-2
size: -
DNA: TGTGCCAGCAGTTTGAAGGGGGACTATGGCTACACCTTC
CDR3: CASSLKGDYGYTF

D: -
V: TRBV3-1/TRBV3-2
J: TRBJ1-1
size: -
DNA: TGTGCCAGCAGCCTTTCGGCCTACGGACATATGAACACTGAAGCTTTCTTT
CDR3: CASSLSAYGHMNTEAFF

D: -
V: TRBV6-2/TRBV6-3
J: TRBJ2-1
size: -
DNA: TGTGCCAGCAGTCGGTCAAACAATGAGCAGTTCTTC
CDR3: CASSRSNNEQFF